This T cell receptor (beta chain) was identified during a study of cytomegalovirus exposure and HLA in healthy donors. Study background: HLA-typed donors were the source of roughly 85 million unique TCRs held in an early data release.

Whole-study findings and limits: As was reported, the classifier diagnosed cytomegalovirus status with high specificity and sensitivity. Analysis was carried out at a later point, and it linked a missense DCLRE1C variant to TCR beta V- and J-gene trimming.

Primers included in the PCR were 60 Vbeta and 13 Jbeta primers. Produced via immunoSEQ multiplex PCR; TCRdb's table is partial and in-frame only. The data show roughly 160,000 clones, 80% seen once. As for this clone: Its antigen is undetermined.

While unrecorded immune exposures were likely, the donors were nominally healthy when sampled. The sequence came from a woman aged 50 to 65 in good health and CMV-seronegative. Material for sequencing was PBMCs.

Written as DNA, the CDR3 is TGTGCCATCAGGGAGGACAGGAATGAGCAGTTCTTC. It specifies CAIREDRNEQFF. This chain joins TRBV10-3 and TRBJ2-1; 7 nucleotides line up with TRBD1. With V trimmed by 6 bases and J by 7 bases, 3 bases remained unmatched. The V gene's germline CDR1 is ENHRY and CDR2 SYGVKD. The CDR3 totals 12 residues.